This T cell receptor beta chain was obtained from a study of blood T cells in healthy people across ages. CDR1 and CDR2 (germline): MNHNS, SASEGT. The CDR3 has 14 residues. With 4 bases clipped from V and 9 bases from J, the junction kept 3 bases outside the gene matches. A J-beta primer mix and a sample-barcoded 5' primer were used in a second PCR of roughly 6 to 12 cycles. In TCRdb, the 5' RACE reads were re-called with MiXCR into one record per CDR3 protein. The sample includes 1.4 million or so distinct CDR3 sequences, less than 45% seen only once; the top ten take 4%. This rearrangement joins TRBV6-1 to TRBJ1-6, with TRBD1 matching over 10 bases. Sequencing used blood. This TCR came from a woman aged 18-29 years in good health. CDR3 coding DNA: TGTGCCAGCAGTGGACAGGGGGCTATTTCACCCCTCCACTTT. Its translation: CASSGQGAISPLHF.